What follows are 13 T cell receptor beta chains derived from one specimen sequenced in a study of cytomegalovirus exposure and HLA in healthy donors. The PCR had 60 Vbeta and 13 Jbeta primers. Libraries were prepared by immunoSEQ multiplex PCR; TCRdb keeps only in-frame clonotypes and omits some of them. The profile shows about 140,000 clones, roughly 80% of them singletons. The specimen was PBMCs. The receptor set was obtained from a woman in her thirties or forties in good health and CMV-seropositive.

This clone was picked up one time. This rearrangement joins TRBV29-1 to TRBJ2-1; 8 bases fit TRBD1. The V and J ends lost 7 bases and 2 bases, in that order; junction bases with no gene match: 7. The V gene's germline CDR1 is SQVTM and CDR2 ANQGSEA. The CDR3 consists of 14 residues. The DNA of the CDR3 is TGCAGCGCGATGGGACAGGTCCCCTACAATGAGCAGTTCTTC. Amino acid sequence: CSAMGQVPYNEQFF.

This clone was found once. The chain employs TRBV11-3 and TRBJ2-7; 9 nucleotides line up with TRBD1. The V segment lost 1 base and the J segment 2 bases; nucleotides outside the gene matches: 3. CDR1 is SGHNT, CDR2 YENEEA, per germline. This CDR3 has 15 amino acids. The CDR3 DNA sequence: TGTGCCAGCAGCTTAGGGACAGGGGCGGCCTACGAGCAGTACTTC. It encodes CASSLGTGAAYEQYF.

V gene TRBV7-2 combines with J gene TRBJ2-3; 9 bases map to TRBD2. V was pared by 1 base and J by 1 base, with 9 bases of the junction left unmatched. Germline V gene sequence: CDR1 SGHTA, CDR2 FQGNSA. This CDR3 is built from 18 residues. CDR3 nucleotide sequence: TGTGCCAGCAGCTTAGTTCCTTGGGCTAGCGGGGGCACAGATACGCAGTATTTT. This sequence encodes CASSLVPWASGGTDTQYF.

V is TRBV29-1 and J is TRBJ2-1, with 8 bases lining up with TRBD1. This CDR3 is 13 amino acids long. Germline CDR1 is SQVTM and CDR2 is ANQGSEA. The J segment lost 2 bases and the V segment lost 8 bases, leaving 5 bases of the junction unmatched. The CDR3 sequence: CSSSGGTYNEQFF. For the CDR3, the DNA is TGCAGCTCCTCAGGGGGCACCTACAATGAGCAGTTCTTC.

This sequence joins TRBV7-8 and TRBJ2-1; 11 bases fit TRBD1. Germline V gene data show CDR1 as SGHVS and CDR2 as FQNEAQ. V was clipped by 4 bases and J by 7 bases; unmatched bases: 9. The length of the CDR3 is 16 residues. DNA of the CDR3: TGTGCCAGCAGCTCGAAGGGACAGGGGGATACGAATGAGCAGTTCTTC. Translation gives CASSSKGQGDTNEQFF.

This clone was picked up a small number of times. This chain uses TRBV4-3 with TRBJ1-6; perhaps TRBD1 as D (6 bases). This CDR3 has 14 residues. V was trimmed by 2 bases and J by 8 bases, leaving 10 bases between them. The germline CDR1 and CDR2 sequences are LGHNA and YSLEER. CDR3 nucleotides: TGCGCCAGCAGCCAACAGGGGTTTGATTCACCCCTCCACTTT. It codes for CASSQQGFDSPLHF.

The V and J genes are TRBV7-9 and TRBJ2-1; TRBD2 aligns across 9 bases. The CDR3 has 16 amino acids. CDR1 is SEHNR, CDR2 FQNEAQ, per germline (reference sequence). Trimming removed 6 bases from V and 1 base from J; junction bases left unmatched: 7. The CDR3 loop reads CASSQLSGGSYNEQFF. CDR3 nucleotide sequence: TGTGCCAGCAGTCAGCTTAGCGGGGGATCCTACAATGAGCAGTTCTTC.

The chain combines TRBV10-3 with TRBJ1-1; D not resolved. In germline, CDR1 is ENHRY, CDR2 SYGVKD. Trimming removed 5 bases at V and 1 base at J, with 2 bases between. This CDR3 is 11 amino acids long. For the CDR3, the DNA is TGTGCCATCAGTCAGAACACTGAAGCTTTCTTT. Protein: CAISQNTEAFF.

The V call is TRBV11-1, the J call TRBJ2-7; no firm D call. Germline assignment: CDR1 SGHAT and CDR2 FQDESV (reference sequence). The CDR3 has 12 residues. The germline V and J ends were trimmed by 2 bases and 1 base, with 3 bases remaining between them. The CDR3 loop is CASSLRSYEQYF. The CDR3 DNA reads as TGTGCCAGCAGCTTACGGTCCTACGAGCAGTACTTC.

This clone appeared once. V gene TRBV6-1 combines with J gene TRBJ1-1, with D maybe TRBD1 (5 bases). Between the trimmed V and J ends, which lost 8 bases and 3 bases, there was a span of 16 bases. Per the germline V gene, CDR1 is MNHNS and CDR2 is SASEGT. This CDR3 region has 14 residues. CDR3: CASHEVGGYTEAFF. CDR3 bases: TGTGCCAGCCACGAAGTGGGGGGATACACTGAAGCTTTCTTT.

About this clone: An end of the junction does not agree with germline; a read error may underlie this. V usage is TRBV2 and J usage is TRBJ1-4; 9 bases are shared with TRBD1. The CDR3 runs to 15 residues. Germline V gene data show CDR1 as SNHLY and CDR2 as FYNNEI. DNA for the CDR3: TGTGCCAGCAGTAGCGGACAGGGGAGTAATGAAAAACCGTTTTTT. This codes for CASSSGQGSNEKPFF.

The rearrangement links TRBV30 to TRBJ2-5; 14 bases align to TRBD2. The V gene's germline CDR1 is GTSNPN and CDR2 SVGIG (reference sequence). The CDR3 is 17 amino acids. The junction had 10 bases not matched to a gene; V was cut back by 3 bases and J by 4 bases. CDR3 region: CAWSSGTSGGPGETQYF. The CDR3 region has the DNA TGTGCCTGGAGCTCCGGGACTAGCGGGGGCCCAGGAGAGACCCAGTACTTC. Together with reference TRBV30 and TRBJ2-5, the CDR3 gives the full variable domain: SQTIHQWPATLVQPVGSPLSLECTVEGTSNPNLYWYRQAAGRGLQLLFYSVGIGQISSEVPQNLSASRPQDRQFILSSKKLLLSDSGFYLCAWSSGTSGGPGETQYFGPGTRLLVL.

This clone was recorded only once. This chain links TRBV5-1 with TRBJ2-7; 9 bases match TRBD1. This CDR3 has 14 residues. With V trimmed by 2 bases and J by 4 bases, 4 bases remained unmatched. Germline-derived CDR1 and CDR2 are SGHRS and YFSETQ. The CDR3 DNA reads as TGCGCCAGCAGCTTAACAGGGGGCCGGTACGAGCAGTACTTC. Translating it yields CASSLTGGRYEQYF.